Listed below are T cell receptor beta chains from one sample, sequenced in a study of regulatory T cells in long-lasting Graves disease. Each CDR3 protein is one row after TCRdb ran MiXCR on the multiplex PCR reads. Of hundreds of thousands of distinct CDR3 sequences in the sample, about 30% were seen once. The sample in question was peripheral blood mononuclear cells (PBMCs), obtained when the disease was refractory, from a patient treated with antithyroid drugs. These receptors were taken from a female donor with Graves disease. CDR3s include the opening cysteine and the closing phenylalanine or tryptophan. A D gene is named only where the DNA matches it firmly. Clone size is not always given. Where it is, it says once, few, many or a class for expanded clones.

.	TRBV19	TRBJ1-1	many	TGTGCCAGTAGTATAGACAGGGGATTGAACACTGAAGCTTTCTTT	CASSIDRGLNTEAFF
.	TRBV3-1	TRBJ1-5	few	TGTGCCAGCAGCCAGGGGCGAAATAGCAATCAGCCCCAGCATTTT	CASSQGRNSNQPQHF
TRBD1	TRBV6-1	TRBJ2-7	few	TGTGCCAGCAGCCAGACCATCCCCCGGCAGGGGGACTACGAGCAGTACTTC	CASSQTIPRQGDYEQYF
.	TRBV19	TRBJ1-1	.	TGTGCCAGTGGGACCCTGAGAGGGACTGAAGCTTTCTTT	CASGTLRGTEAFF
.	TRBV7-3	TRBJ1-2	.	TGTGCCAGCAGCTTAACCGGAGGCTCGGCAGGGCATTATGGCTACACCTTC	CASSLTGGSAGHYGYTF
TRBD1	TRBV19	TRBJ1-1	.	TGTGCCAGTAGGAGGGACAGGGGGCTAAAGAACACTGAAGCTTTCTTT	CASRRDRGLKNTEAFF
.	TRBV7-2	TRBJ2-7	.	TGTGCCAGCAGCTTTGGCCCCCAAACCTACGAGCAGTACTTC	CASSFGPQTYEQYF
.	TRBV19	TRBJ1-4	.	TGTGCCAGTAGATCCCGACGTGTTACTGAAAAACTGTTTTTT	CASRSRRVTEKLFF
.	TRBV12-3/TRBV12-4	TRBJ1-1	.	TGTGCCAGCAGTTTATTCGAGGGGTCTGAAGCTTTCTTT	CASSLFEGSEAFF
.	TRBV29-1	TRBJ1-2	many	TGCAGCGTTGAGAGGGGGGACTATGGCTACACCTTC	CSVERGDYGYTF
.	TRBV18	TRBJ1-1	few	TGTGCCAGCTCACCACCGTTCGGGGACAAAGCTTTCTTT	CASSPPFGDKAFF
TRBD2	TRBV30	TRBJ2-7	.	TGTGCCTGGGGAGGCGCGGGAGTAGTGAAGCAGTACTTC	CAWGGAGVVKQYF
TRBD1	TRBV6-1	TRBJ2-5	few	TGTGCCAGCAGTGAAAGGGGGGACAGGCAACGGGCCCAGTACTTC	CASSERGDRQRAQYF
TRBD1	TRBV2	TRBJ1-5	few	TGTGCCAGCAGGGCCGGGACAGGTTGGAATCAGCCCCAGCATTTT	CASRAGTGWNQPQHF
.	TRBV5-1	TRBJ1-1	many	TGTGCCAGCAGTTGGGACGGCAACACTGAAGCTTTCTTT	CASSWDGNTEAFF
.	TRBV3-1	TRBJ2-5	.	TGTGCCAGCAGCTCTTACGGAACAGTCCAAGAGACCCAGTACTTC	CASSSYGTVQETQYF
.	TRBV19	TRBJ2-7	few	TGTGCCAGTATAGGAAATTCGGACGAGCAGTACTTC	CASIGNSDEQYF
TRBD1	TRBV19	TRBJ1-1	once	TGTGCCAGTAGTACCCTCGACAGGGGGGTTACTGAAGCTTTCTTT	CASSTLDRGVTEAFF
.	TRBV12-3/TRBV12-4	TRBJ2-7	.	TGTGCCAGCAGTCCAGAGACAGTCCCCTACGAGCAGTACTTC	CASSPETVPYEQYF
.	TRBV29-1	TRBJ2-7	few	TGCAGCGTGGGCAGGGACAAGCACGAGCAGTACTTC	CSVGRDKHEQYF
TRBD1	TRBV9	TRBJ2-1	.	TGTGCCAGCAGCGTAGGAGGGGCTTTGGGACAGTACAATGAGCAGTTCTTC	CASSVGGALGQYNEQFF
TRBD1	TRBV13	TRBJ2-7	few	TGTGCCAGCGGGATTACGGGACAGGCCCGCTACGAGCAGTACTTC	CASGITGQARYEQYF
TRBD1	TRBV5-1	TRBJ2-5	.	TGCGCCAGCAGGCGCAGGGGGGAGACCCAGTACTTC	CASRRRGETQYF
.	TRBV29-1	TRBJ2-7	few	TGCAGCGCCCAACCGGGGGGCCCATCCTACGAGCAGTACTTC	CSAQPGGPSYEQYF
.	TRBV30	TRBJ1-1	.	TGTGCCTGGAGAGGGGGAGCGAGGGCTTTCTTT	CAWRGGARAFF
.	TRBV5-1	TRBJ1-1	.	TGCGCCAGCAGCCTCACGGGCCTCCCGAACACTGAAGCTTTCTTT	CASSLTGLPNTEAFF
TRBD2	TRBV9	TRBJ2-7	few	TGTGCCAGCAGCGTAGGGACGGGAGGTAGCGGGAGAAGGGCCTACGAGCAGTACTTC	CASSVGTGGSGRRAYEQYF